This TCR beta chain was recovered during a study of T-cell reconstitution after alpha-beta-depleted transplantation in children. Looked up from germline, CDR1 is MNHEY and CDR2 is SVGEGT. With 5 bases removed from V and 14 bases from J, the gap between germline ends came to 14 bases. This CDR3 has 11 amino acids. General study findings and limits: The main origin of T-cell counts and diversity one year after transplant was newly produced T cells.

This clonotype was observed a handful of times. Its antigen is undetermined. Unique molecular identifiers were built into the TCRbeta library. TCRdb processed the PCR reads anew with MiXCR; each CDR3 protein has one entry. The sample has hundreds of thousands of distinct CDR3 sequences, under 15% seen once. The sequence was obtained from a girl aged 2-9 years with congenital amegakaryocytic thrombocytopenia, due to receive a stem cell transplant. Sequenced here: PBMCs, sampled before TCRalphabeta/CD19-depleted stem cell transplant. The rearrangement joins TRBV6-2 or TRBV6-3 to TRBJ2-3; D tentatively fits TRBD1 or TRBD2 (5 bases each). The CDR3 DNA reads TGTGCCAGCAGTGCCGGGACCTCGGGGTATTTT. Protein: CASSAGTSGYF.